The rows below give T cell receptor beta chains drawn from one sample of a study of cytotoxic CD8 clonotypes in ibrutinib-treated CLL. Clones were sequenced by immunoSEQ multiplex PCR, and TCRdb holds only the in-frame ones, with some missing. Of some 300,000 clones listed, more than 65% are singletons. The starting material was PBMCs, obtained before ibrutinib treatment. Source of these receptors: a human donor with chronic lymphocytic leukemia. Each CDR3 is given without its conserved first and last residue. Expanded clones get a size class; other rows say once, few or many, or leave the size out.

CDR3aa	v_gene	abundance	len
ASSAGGAGTGLGYT	TRBV2	.	14
ASSEATSGSTDTQY	TRBV2	.	14
ASNVRLYPETQY	TRBV2	few	12
ASSAYGQPYSGANVLT	TRBV9	once	16
ASSMGGPDTEAF	TRBV28	.	12
AWSNGLAGVGEQF	TRBV30	.	13
ASSRMGTGHTEAF	TRBV4-1	.	13
ASSLARLASTDTQY	TRBV5-1	.	14
ASSLDSWQPQH	TRBV7-2	.	11
ASSPGTHGYT	TRBV5-1	few	10
ASSLPTGPSYEQY	TRBV14	.	13
ATSRDYNEQF	TRBV15	few	10
ASSETSGRSSYEQY	TRBV6-1	.	14
ASSQSIQYSYEQY	TRBV4-3	.	13
ASRRKTGVDGYT	TRBV7-9	.	12
ASIPGQGVYEQY	TRBV7-8	.	12
ASSRLATQETQY	TRBV27	.	12
ASSFVTGTGFSGANVLT	TRBV28	once	17
ASSSRTSGLPRYNEQF	TRBV28	.	16
ASTLAGGTGELF	TRBV18	.	12
ASSVAAGGYEQY	TRBV2	.	12
ASKGYMYEQY	TRBV28	.	10
ASSLSGQSYNEQF	TRBV27	.	13
ASSGAELAKNIQY	TRBV25-1	.	13
ASSIKAGDSYEQY	TRBV19	few	13
ASSSRDRNEQY	TRBV5-1	.	11